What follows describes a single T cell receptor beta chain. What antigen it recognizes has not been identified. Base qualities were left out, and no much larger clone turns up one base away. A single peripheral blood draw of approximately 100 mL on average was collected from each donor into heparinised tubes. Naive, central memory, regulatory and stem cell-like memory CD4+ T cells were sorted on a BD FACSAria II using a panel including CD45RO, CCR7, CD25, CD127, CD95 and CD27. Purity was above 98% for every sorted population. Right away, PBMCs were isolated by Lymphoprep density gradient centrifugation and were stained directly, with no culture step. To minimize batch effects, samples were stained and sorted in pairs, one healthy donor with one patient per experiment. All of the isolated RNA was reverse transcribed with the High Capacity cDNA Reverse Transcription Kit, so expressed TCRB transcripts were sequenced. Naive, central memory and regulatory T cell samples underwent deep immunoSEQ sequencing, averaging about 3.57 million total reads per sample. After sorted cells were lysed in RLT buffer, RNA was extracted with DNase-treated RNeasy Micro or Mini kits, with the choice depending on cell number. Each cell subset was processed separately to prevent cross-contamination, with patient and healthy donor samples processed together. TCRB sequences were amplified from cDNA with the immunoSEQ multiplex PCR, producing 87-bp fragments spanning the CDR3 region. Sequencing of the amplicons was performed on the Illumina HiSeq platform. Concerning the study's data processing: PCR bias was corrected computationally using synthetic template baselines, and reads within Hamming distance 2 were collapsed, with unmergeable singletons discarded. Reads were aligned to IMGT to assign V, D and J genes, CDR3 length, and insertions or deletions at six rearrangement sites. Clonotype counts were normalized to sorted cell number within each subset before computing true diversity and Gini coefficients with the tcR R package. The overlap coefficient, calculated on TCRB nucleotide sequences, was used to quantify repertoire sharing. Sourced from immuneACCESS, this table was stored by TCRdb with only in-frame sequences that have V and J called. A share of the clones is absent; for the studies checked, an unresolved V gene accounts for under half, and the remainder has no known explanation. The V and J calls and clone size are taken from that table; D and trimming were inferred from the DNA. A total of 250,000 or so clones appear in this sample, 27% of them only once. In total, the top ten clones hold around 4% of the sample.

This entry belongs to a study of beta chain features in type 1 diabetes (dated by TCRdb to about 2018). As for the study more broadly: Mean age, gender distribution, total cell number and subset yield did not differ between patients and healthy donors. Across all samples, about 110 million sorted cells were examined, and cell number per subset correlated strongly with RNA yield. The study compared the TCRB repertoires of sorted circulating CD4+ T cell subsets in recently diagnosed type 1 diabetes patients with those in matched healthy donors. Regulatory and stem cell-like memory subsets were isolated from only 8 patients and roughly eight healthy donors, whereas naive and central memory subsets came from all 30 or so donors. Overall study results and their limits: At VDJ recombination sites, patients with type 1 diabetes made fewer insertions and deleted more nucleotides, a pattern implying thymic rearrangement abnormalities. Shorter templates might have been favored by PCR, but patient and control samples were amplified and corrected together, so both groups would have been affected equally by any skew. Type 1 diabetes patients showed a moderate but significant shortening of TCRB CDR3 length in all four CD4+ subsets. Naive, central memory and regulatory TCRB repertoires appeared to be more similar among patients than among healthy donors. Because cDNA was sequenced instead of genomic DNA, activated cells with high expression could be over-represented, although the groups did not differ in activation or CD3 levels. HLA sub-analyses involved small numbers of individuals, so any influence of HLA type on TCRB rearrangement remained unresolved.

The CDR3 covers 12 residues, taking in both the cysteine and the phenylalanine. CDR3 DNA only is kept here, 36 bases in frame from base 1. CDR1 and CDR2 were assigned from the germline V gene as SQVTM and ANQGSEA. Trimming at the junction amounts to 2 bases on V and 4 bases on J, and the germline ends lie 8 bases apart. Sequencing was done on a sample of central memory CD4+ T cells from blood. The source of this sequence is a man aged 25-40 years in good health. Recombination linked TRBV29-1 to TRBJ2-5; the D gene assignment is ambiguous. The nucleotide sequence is TGCAGCGTTGAACTACTGGGAGAGACCCAGTACTTC. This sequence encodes CSVELLGETQYF.